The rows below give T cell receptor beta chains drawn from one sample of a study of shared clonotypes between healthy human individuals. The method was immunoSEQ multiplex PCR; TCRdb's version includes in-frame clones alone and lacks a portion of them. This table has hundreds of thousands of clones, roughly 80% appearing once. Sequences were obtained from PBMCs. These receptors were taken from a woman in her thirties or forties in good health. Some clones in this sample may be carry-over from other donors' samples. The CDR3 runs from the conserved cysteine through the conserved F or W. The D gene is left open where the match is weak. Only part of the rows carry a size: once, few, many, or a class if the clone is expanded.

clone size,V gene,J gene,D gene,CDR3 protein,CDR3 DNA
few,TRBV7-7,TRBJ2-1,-,CASSLERTNNEQFF,TGTGCCAGCAGCTTAGAGCGGACCAACAATGAGCAGTTCTTC
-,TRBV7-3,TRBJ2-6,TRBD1,CASSLARGQGLSGANVLTF,TGTGCCAGCAGCTTAGCAAGGGGACAGGGATTATCTGGGGCCAACGTCCTGACTTTC
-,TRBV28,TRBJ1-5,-,CASSYLTGNNQPQHF,TGTGCCAGCAGTTACCTGACCGGGAACAATCAGCCCCAGCATTTT
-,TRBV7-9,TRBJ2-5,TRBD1,CASSAGGAETQYF,TGTGCCAGCAGCGCAGGGGGCGCGGAGACCCAGTACTTC
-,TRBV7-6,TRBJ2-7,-,CASSLEAASYEQYF,TGTGCCAGCAGCTTAGAGGCGGCAAGCTACGAGCAGTACTTC
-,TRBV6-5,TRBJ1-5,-,CASRPAGKSNQPQHF,TGTGCCAGCAGACCAGCCGGCAAAAGTAATCAGCCCCAGCATTTT
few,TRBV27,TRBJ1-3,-,CASSSGGSGNTIYF,TGTGCCAGCAGTTCGGGGGGCTCTGGAAACACCATATATTTT
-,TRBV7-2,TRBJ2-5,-,CASSFRPPETQYF,TGTGCCAGCAGCTTCAGACCCCCTGAGACCCAGTACTTC
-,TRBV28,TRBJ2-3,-,CASSSRTLLRADTQYF,TGTGCCAGCAGTTCAAGAACCCTTTTGAGGGCAGATACGCAGTATTTT
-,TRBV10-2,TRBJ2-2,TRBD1,CASRQGDTGELFF,TGCGCCAGCAGACAGGGGGACACCGGGGAGCTGTTTTTT
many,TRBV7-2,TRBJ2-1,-,CASSRGGDNEQFF,TGTGCCAGCTCAAGGGGGGGAGACAATGAGCAGTTCTTC
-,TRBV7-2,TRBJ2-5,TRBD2,CASSYRSGTSGSETQYF,TGTGCCAGCAGCTACCGCTCCGGGACTAGCGGGAGTGAGACCCAGTACTTC
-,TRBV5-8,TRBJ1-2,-,CASRPRTANYGYTF,TGTGCCAGCAGACCTCGGACAGCTAACTATGGCTACACCTTC
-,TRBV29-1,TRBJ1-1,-,CSVHGWGNTEAFF,TGCAGCGTTCATGGTTGGGGGAACACTGAAGCTTTCTTT
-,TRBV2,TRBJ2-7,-,CASSNPGYEQYF,TGTGCCAGCAGTAACCCCGGCTACGAGCAGTACTTC
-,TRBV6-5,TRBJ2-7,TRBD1,CASTRKDRGHYEQYF,TGTGCCAGCACCAGAAAGGACAGGGGGCATTACGAGCAGTACTTC
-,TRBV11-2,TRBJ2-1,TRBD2,CASSSGTSGMNEQFF,TGTGCCAGCAGCTCCGGGACTAGCGGGATGAATGAGCAGTTCTTC
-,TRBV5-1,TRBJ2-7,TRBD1,CASSRDRPYEQYF,TGCGCCAGCAGCAGGGACAGACCCTACGAGCAGTACTTC
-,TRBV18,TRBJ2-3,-,CASSRGGTDTQYF,TGTGCCAGCTCCAGGGGGGGAACTGATACGCAGTATTTT
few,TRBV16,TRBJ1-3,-,CASSPSYEGTIYF,TGTGCCAGCAGCCCCAGTTATGAGGGAACCATATATTTT
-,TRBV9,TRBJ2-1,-,CASSVRRGSSYNEQFF,TGTGCCAGCAGCGTACGCCGAGGGTCATCCTACAATGAGCAGTTCTTC
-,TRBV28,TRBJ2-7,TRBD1,CASTQTIVDRVYEQYF,TGTGCCAGCACTCAAACTATAGTGGACAGGGTATACGAGCAGTACTTC
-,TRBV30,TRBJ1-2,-,CAWSVGRRNYGYTF,TGTGCCTGGAGTGTAGGTAGGAGAAACTATGGCTACACCTTC
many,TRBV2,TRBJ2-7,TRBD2,CASSDPGRWDSYEQYF,TGTGCCAGCAGTGACCCCGGGAGGTGGGACTCCTACGAGCAGTACTTC
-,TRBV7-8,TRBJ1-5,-,CASSFGSQNSNQPQHF,TGTGCCAGCAGCTTCGGCAGCCAAAATAGCAATCAGCCCCAGCATTTT
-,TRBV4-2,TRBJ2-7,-,CASSHGENYEQYF,TGTGCCAGCAGCCACGGGGAGAACTACGAGCAGTACTTC
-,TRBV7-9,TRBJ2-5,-,CASSSLQETQYF,TGTGCCAGCAGCTCCTTACAAGAGACCCAGTACTTC
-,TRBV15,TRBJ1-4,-,CATSRAAEGGEKLFF,TGTGCCACCAGCAGAGCCGCGGAGGGAGGGGAAAAACTGTTTTTT
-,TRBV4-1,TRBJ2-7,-,CASSQTLMDGSYEQYF,TGCGCCAGCAGCCAAACCCTTATGGACGGTTCCTACGAGCAGTACTTC
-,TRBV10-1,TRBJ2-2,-,CARVSATGELFF,TGCGCCAGGGTATCCGCCACCGGGGAGCTGTTTTTT
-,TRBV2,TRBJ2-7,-,CASTPPATSHEQYF,TGTGCCAGCACCCCCCCGGCGACATCCCACGAGCAGTACTTC